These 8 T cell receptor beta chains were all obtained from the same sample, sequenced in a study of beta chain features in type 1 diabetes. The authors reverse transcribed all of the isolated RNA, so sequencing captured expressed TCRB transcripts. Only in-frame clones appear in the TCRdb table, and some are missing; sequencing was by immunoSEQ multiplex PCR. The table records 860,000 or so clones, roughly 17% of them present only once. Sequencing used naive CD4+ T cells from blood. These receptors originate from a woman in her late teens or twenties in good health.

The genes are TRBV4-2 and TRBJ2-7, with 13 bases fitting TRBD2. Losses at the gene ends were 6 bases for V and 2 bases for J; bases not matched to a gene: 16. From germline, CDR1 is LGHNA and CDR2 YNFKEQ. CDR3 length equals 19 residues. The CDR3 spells CASSPAGTSGTLTAYEQYF. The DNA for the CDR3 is TGTGCCAGCAGTCCTGCCGGGACTAGCGGGACCCTTACTGCCTACGAGCAGTACTTC.

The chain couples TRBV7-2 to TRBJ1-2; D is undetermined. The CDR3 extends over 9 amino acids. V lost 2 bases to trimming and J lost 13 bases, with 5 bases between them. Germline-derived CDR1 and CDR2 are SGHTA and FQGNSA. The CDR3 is CASSLPPTF. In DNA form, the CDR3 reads TGTGCCAGCAGCTTACCCCCCACCTTC.

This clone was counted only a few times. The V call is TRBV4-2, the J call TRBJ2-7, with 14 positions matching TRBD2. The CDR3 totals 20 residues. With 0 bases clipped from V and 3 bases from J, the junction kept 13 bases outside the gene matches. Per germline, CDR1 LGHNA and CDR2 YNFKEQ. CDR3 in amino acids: CASSQDRGTSGRSNYYEQYF. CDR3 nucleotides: TGTGCCAGCAGCCAAGATAGGGGGACTAGCGGGAGAAGTAATTACTACGAGCAGTACTTC.

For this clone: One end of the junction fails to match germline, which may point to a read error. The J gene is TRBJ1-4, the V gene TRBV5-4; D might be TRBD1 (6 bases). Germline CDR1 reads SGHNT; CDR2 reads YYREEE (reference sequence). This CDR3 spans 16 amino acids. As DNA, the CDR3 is TGCGCCAGCAGCTCGGGGGCACCTGCAACTAATGAAAAACTGTTTTTT. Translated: CASSSGAPATNEKLFF.

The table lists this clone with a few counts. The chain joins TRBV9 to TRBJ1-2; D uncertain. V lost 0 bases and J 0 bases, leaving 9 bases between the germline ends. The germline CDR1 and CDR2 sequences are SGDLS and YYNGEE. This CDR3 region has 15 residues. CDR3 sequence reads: CASSVVGVANYGYTF. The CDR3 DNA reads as TGTGCCAGCAGCGTAGTCGGAGTGGCTAACTATGGCTACACCTTC.

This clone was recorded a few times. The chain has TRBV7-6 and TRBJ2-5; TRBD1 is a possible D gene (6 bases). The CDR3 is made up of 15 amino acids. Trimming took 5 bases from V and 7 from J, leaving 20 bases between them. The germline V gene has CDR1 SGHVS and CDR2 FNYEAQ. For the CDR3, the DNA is TGTGCCAGCAGCACCCCAGAAACAGGGTGGGGGACCCAGTACTTC. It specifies CASSTPETGWGTQYF.

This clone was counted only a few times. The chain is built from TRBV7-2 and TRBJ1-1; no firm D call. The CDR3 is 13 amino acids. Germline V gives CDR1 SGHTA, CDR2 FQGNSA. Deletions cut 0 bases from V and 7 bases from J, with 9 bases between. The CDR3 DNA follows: TGTGCCAGCAGCTTAGCGATGGCCCTTGAAGCTTTCTTT. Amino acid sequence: CASSLAMALEAFF. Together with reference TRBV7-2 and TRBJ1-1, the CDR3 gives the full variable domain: GAGVSQSPSNKVTEKGKDVELRCDPISGHTALYWYRQSLGQGLEFLIYFQGNSAPDKSGLPSDRFSAERTGGSVSTLTIQRTQQEDSAVYLCASSLAMALEAFFGQGTRLTVV.

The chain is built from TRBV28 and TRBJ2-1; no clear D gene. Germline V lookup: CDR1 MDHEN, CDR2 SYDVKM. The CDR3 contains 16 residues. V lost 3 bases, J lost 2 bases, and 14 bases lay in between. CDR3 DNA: TGTGCCAGCAGTTTTACGGCGGAAGGAACCTACAATGAGCAGTTCTTC. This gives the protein CASSFTAEGTYNEQFF.